What follows describes a single T cell receptor beta chain. The junction departs from germline at one end; a sequencing error may be responsible. This specimen belongs to a study of radiotherapy plus CTLA-4 blockade in lung cancer. Germline CDR1 and CDR2: SGHRS and YFSETQ. The CDR3 totals 12 residues. Data came from immunoSEQ multiplex PCR; TCRdb stores just in-frame clones and leaves some out. The table records about 54,000 clones, roughly three quarters of them present only once. The sequence came from a human donor with non-small cell lung cancer who had a partial response to radiotherapy plus ipilimumab. This chain uses TRBV5-1 with TRBJ2-1; TRBD1 agrees at 7 bases. The sequencing here drew on peripheral blood, taken from a patient treated with radiotherapy plus ipilimumab. The CDR3 protein is CASSSTGYEQLF. The CDR3 DNA sequence: TGCGCCAGCAGCTCGACAGGGTATGAGCAGCTCTTC.